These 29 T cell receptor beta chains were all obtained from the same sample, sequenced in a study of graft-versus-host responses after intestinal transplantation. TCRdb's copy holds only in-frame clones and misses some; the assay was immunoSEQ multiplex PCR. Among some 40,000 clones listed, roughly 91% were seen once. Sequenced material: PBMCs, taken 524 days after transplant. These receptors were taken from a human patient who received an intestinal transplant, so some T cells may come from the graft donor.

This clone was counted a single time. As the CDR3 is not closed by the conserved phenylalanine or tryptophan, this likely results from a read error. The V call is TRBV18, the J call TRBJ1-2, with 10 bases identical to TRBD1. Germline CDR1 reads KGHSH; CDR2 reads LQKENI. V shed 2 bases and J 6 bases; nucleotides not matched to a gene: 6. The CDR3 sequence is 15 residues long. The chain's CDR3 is CASSPAPGQGNGYTL. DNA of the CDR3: TGTGCCAGCTCACCAGCCCCGGGACAGGGGAATGGCTACACCCTC.

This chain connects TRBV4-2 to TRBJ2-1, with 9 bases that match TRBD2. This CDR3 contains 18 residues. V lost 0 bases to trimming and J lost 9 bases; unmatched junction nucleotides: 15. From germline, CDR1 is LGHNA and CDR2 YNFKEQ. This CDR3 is CASSQETRGGREVSEQFF. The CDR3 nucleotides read TGTGCCAGCAGCCAAGAGACTCGAGGCGGGAGGGAGGTTAGTGAGCAGTTCTTC.

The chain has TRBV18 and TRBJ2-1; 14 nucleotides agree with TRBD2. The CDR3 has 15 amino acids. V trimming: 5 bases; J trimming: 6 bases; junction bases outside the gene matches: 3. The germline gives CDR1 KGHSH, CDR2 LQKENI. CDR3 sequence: CASSGTSGSINEQFF. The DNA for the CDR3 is TGTGCCAGCTCAGGGACTAGCGGGAGTATCAATGAGCAGTTCTTC.

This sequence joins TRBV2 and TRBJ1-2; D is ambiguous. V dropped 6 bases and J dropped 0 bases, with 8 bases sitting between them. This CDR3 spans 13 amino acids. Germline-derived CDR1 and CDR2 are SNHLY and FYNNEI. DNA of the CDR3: TGTGCCAGCAGCAGCGGTCCTAACTATGGCTACACCTTC. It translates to CASSSGPNYGYTF. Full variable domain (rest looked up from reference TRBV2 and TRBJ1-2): EPEVTQTPSHQVTQMGQEVILRCVPISNHLYFYWYRQILGQKVEFLVSFYNNEISEKSEIFDDQFSVERPDGSNFTLKIRSTKLEDSAMYFCASSSGPNYGYTFGSGTRLTVV.

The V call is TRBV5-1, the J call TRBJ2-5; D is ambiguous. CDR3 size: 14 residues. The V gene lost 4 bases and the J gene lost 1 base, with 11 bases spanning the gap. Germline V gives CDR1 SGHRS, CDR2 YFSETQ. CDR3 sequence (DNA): TGCGCCAGCAGCCAAGACACAGCCCAAGAGACCCAGTACTTC. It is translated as CASSQDTAQETQYF.

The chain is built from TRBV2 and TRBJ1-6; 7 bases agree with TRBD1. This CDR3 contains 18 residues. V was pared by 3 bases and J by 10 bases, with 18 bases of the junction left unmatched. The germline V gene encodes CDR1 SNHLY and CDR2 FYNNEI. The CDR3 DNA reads TGTGCCAGCAGTGACGACAGGGTTCCCCGAGCTTATCGCTCACCCCTCCACTTT. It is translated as CASSDDRVPRAYRSPLHF.

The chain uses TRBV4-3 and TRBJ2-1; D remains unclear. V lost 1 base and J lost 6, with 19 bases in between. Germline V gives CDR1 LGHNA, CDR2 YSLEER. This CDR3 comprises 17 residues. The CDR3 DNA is TGCGCCAGCAGCCAAGCAGAATATCGATTGCCTCCCAATGAGCAGTTCTTC. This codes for CASSQAEYRLPPNEQFF.

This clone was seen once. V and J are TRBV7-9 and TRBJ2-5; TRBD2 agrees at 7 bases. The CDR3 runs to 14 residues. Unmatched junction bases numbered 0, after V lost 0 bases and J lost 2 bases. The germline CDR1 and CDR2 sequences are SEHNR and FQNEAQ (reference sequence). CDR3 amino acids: CASSLAGGQETQYF. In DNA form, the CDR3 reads TGTGCCAGCAGCTTAGCGGGAGGGCAAGAGACCCAGTACTTC.

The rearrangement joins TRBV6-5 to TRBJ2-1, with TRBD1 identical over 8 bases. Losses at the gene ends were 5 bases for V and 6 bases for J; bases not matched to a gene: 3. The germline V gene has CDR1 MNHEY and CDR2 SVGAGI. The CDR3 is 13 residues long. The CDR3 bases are TGTGCCAGCAGTCGACAGGGGAGCAATGAGCAGTTCTTC. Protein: CASSRQGSNEQFF.

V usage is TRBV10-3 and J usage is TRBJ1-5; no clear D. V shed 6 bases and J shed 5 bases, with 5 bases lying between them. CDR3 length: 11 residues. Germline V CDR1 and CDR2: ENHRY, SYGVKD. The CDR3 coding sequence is TGTGCCATCAGGGAAGATCAGCCCCAGCATTTT. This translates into CAIREDQPQHF.

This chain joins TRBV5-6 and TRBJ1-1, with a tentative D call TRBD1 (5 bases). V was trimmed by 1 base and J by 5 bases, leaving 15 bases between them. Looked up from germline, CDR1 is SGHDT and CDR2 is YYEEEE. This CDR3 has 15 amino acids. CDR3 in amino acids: CASSLRWQGWTEAFF. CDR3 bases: TGTGCCAGCAGCTTGAGGTGGCAGGGTTGGACTGAAGCTTTCTTT.

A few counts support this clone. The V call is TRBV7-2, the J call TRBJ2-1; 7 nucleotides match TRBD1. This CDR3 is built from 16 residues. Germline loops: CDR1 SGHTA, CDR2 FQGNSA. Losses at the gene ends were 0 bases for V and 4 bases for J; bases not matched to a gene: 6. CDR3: CASSLAPGTAYNEQFF. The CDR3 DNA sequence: TGTGCCAGCAGCTTAGCCCCCGGGACAGCATACAATGAGCAGTTCTTC. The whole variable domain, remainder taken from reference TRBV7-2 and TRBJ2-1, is GAGVSQSPSNKVTEKGKDVELRCDPISGHTALYWYRQSLGQGLEFLIYFQGNSAPDKSGLPSDRFSAERTGGSVSTLTIQRTQQEDSAVYLCASSLAPGTAYNEQFFGPGTRLTVL.

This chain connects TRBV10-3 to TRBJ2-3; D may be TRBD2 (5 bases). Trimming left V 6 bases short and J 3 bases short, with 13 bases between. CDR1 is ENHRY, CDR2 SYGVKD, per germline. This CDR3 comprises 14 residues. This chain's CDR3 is CAISSGESTDTQYF. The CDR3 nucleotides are TGTGCCATCAGCTCCGGGGAGTCGACAGATACGCAGTATTTT.

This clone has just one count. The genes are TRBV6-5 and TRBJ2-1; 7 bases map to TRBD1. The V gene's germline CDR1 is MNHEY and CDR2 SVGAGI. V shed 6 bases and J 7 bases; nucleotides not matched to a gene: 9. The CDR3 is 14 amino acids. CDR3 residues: CASSPRDSRNEQFF. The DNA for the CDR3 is TGTGCCAGCAGCCCTCGGGACAGCCGAAATGAGCAGTTCTTC.

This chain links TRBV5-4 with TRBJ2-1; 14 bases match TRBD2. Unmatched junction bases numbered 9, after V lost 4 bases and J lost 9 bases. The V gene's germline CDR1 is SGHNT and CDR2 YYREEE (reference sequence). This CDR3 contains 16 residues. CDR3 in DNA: TGTGCCAGCAGCCCGGGAGGGACTAGCGGGAGAGGTGAGCAGTTCTTC. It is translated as CASSPGGTSGRGEQFF.

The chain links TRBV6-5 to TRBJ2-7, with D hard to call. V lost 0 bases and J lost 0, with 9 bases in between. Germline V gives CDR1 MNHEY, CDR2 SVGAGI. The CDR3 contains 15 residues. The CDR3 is CASSYSRGNSYEQYF. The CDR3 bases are TGTGCCAGCAGTTACTCCCGCGGTAACTCCTACGAGCAGTACTTC.

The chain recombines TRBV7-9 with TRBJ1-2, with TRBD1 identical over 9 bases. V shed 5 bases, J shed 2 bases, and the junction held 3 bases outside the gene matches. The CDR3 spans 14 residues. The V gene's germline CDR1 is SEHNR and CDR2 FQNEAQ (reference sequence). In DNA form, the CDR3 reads TGTGCCAGCAGCGGGGGACAGGGCAACTATGGCTACACCTTC. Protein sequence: CASSGGQGNYGYTF.

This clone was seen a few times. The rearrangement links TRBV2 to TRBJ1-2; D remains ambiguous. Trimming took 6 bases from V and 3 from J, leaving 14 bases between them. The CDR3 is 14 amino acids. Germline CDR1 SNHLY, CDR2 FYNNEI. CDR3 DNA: TGTGCCAGCAGGGCACGGGGTGGGGACTATGGCTACACCTTC. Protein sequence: CASRARGGDYGYTF.

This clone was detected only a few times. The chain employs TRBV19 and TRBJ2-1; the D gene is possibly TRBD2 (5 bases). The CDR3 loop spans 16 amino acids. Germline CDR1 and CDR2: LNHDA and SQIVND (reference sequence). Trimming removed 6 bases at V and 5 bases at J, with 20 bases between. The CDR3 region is CASSAKYRLAHNEQFF. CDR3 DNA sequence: TGTGCCAGTAGCGCCAAATATAGGCTAGCTCACAATGAGCAGTTCTTC.

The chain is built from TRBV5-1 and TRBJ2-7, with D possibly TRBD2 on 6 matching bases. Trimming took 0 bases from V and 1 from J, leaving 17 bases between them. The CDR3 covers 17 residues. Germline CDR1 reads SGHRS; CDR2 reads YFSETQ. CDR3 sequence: CASSLVIWGEPSYEQYF. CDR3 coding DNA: TGCGCCAGCAGCTTGGTGATTTGGGGGGAACCATCCTACGAGCAGTACTTC.

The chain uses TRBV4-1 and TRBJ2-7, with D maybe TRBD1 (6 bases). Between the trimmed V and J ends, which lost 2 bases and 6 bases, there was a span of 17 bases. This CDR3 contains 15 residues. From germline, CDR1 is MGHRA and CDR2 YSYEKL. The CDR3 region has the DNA TGCGCCAGCAGCCAATCACAGGGTTCTCGTAGCGAGCAGTACTTC. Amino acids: CASSQSQGSRSEQYF.

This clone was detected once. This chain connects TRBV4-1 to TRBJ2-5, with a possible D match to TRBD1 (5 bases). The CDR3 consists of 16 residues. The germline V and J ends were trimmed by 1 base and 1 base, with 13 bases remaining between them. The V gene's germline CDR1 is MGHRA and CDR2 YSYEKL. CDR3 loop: CASSQVLGQTQETQYF. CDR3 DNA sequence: TGCGCCAGCAGCCAAGTCCTGGGGCAGACCCAAGAGACCCAGTACTTC.

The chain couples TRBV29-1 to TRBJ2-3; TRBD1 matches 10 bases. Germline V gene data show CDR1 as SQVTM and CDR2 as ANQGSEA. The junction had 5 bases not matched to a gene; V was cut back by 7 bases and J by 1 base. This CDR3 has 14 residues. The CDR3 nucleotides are TGCAGCGGACAGGGGGCGAAGGGCACAGATACGCAGTATTTT. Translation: CSGQGAKGTDTQYF.

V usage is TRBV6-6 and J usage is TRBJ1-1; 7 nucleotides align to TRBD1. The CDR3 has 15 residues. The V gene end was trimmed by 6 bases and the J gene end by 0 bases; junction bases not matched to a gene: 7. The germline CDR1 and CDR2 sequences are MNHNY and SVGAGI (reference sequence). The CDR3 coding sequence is TGTGCCAGCAGGCCTGAAGGGGGCCTGAACACTGAAGCTTTCTTT. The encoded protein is CASRPEGGLNTEAFF.

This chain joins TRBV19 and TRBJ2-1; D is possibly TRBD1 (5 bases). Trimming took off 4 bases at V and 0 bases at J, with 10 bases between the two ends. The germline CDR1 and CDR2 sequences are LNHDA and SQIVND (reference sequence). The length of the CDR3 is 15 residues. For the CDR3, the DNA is TGTGCCAGTAGTAACGCAGGGAACTCCTACAATGAGCAGTTCTTC. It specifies CASSNAGNSYNEQFF.

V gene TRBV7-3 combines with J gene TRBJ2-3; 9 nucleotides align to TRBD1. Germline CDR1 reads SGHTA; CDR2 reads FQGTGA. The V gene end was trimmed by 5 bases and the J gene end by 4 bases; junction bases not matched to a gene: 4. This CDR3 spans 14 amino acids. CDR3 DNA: TGTGCCAGCAGCCGGACAGGGGCTGCAGATACGCAGTATTTT. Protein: CASSRTGAADTQYF. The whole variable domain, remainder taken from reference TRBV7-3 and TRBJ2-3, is GAGVSQTPSNKVTEKGKYVELRCDPISGHTALYWYRQSLGQGPEFLIYFQGTGAADDSGLPNDRFFAVRPEGSVSTLKIQRTERGDSAVYLCASSRTGAADTQYFGPGTRLTVL.

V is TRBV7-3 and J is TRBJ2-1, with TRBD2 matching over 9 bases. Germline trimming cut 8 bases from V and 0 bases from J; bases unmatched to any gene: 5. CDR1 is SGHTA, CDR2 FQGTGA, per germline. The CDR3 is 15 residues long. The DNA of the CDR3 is TGTGCCAGCTCCGGACTAGCGTACTCCTACAATGAGCAGTTCTTC. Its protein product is CASSGLAYSYNEQFF.

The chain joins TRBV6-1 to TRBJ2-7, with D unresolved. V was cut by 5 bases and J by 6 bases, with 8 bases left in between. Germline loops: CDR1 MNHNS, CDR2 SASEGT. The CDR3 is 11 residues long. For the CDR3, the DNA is TGTGCCAGCAGTTCTCTTTTCGAGCAGTACTTC. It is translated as CASSSLFEQYF.

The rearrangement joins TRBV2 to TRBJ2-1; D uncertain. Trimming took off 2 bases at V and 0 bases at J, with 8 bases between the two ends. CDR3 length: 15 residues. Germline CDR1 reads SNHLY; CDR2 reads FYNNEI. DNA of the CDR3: TGTGCCAGCAGTGAATCCTTAAGCTCCTACAATGAGCAGTTCTTC. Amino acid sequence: CASSESLSSYNEQFF.